The clone carrying this T cell receptor beta chain was counted between two and nine times. The antigen remains undetermined. This sample was taken from a study of regulatory T cells in long-lasting Graves disease. Notes on the study in general: Clonotypes that were public and shared totalled fewer than 3,500 in persistent patients versus roughly 1,000 in new patients.

HTBI primers from iRepertoire and Arm-PCR of CDR3 regions yielded the TCR beta libraries. As handled by the study authors: The samples included approximately 60 TRBV and about 13 TRBJ segments. TCRdb independently ran MiXCR on the multiplex PCR reads; one entry per CDR3 protein. The V and J calls here are based on TCRdb, not the publication. Of roughly 560,000 distinct CDR3 sequences in the sample, about 16% were seen once. The time point: newly diagnosed GD, antithyroid drugs for less than 3 months. Researchers made the TCR library from RNA that was extracted from PBMCs. The same data also contributed to another study, on T cells in Graves' hyperthyroidism and ophthalmopathy. From that study: The HTBI primer set was used in a first-round RT-PCR of the TCR CDR3. Blood also contained most expanded thyroid clonotypes above 0.001.

The receptor's source is a woman aged 35 to 59 with Graves disease. Material: peripheral blood mononuclear cells (PBMCs), obtained at new diagnosis, from a patient treated with antithyroid drugs.

The CDR3 coding sequence is TGTGCCAGCAGCCAACGGACAGGTTACAATGAGCAGTTCTTC. Translation: CASSQRTGYNEQFF. The rearrangement uses TRBV4-2 and TRBJ2-1, with 7 bases matching TRBD1. The CDR3 covers 14 residues. The trim removed 2 bases at V and 4 bases at J, leaving 2 bases unmatched. Per germline, CDR1 LGHNA and CDR2 YNFKEQ.